This T cell receptor beta chain appears in the sequencing data of a study of PD-L1 blockade in urothelial cancer listed by TCRdb under 2017. For the wider study: All patients started therapy at some point between 2014 and 2016 and received atezolizumab 1,200 mg intravenously every 3 weeks. An exploratory multi-omic analysis was conducted of the somatic, immune and clinical correlates of response to PD-L1 blockade with atezolizumab in urothelial cancer. Durable clinical benefit meant progression-free survival longer than 6 months, and TCR features were also tested against progression-free and overall survival. Blood samples gave a median of roughly 150,000 T cells and approximately 80,000 unique TCRs, with a median clonality of 0.080. About 85% of the 29 patients were identified as males with urothelial cancer of bladder origin, and a prior smoking history was reported by 18 of 29 patients. In the same patients, whole exome sequencing and RNA sequencing of pretreatment tumors were performed in addition to TCR sequencing. Blood samples were analyzed 3 weeks after the start of treatment (second dose) and 6 weeks after the start of treatment. Patients had an ECOG performance status of 0 or 1 and had received between 0 and 3 prior chemotherapy regimens. Durable clinical benefit was achieved by nine patients but not by the remaining 20. TCR sequencing covered pretreatment tumor samples and matched, serially collected peripheral blood taken before and after atezolizumab treatment. Under 30 patients had pretreatment blood TCR-seq, approximately 24 had at least one posttreatment blood collection, and approximately 24 had tumor TCR-seq. General conclusions and limits of the study: At 3 weeks after the start of treatment, tumor-associated TCR clones in peripheral blood had expanded more in patients with durable benefit (n ≈ 24, p = 0.022). A pretreatment peripheral blood TCR clonality below the median was linked to improved progression-free and overall survival. Because of the small sample size (n ≈ 27) and the many exploratory analyses performed, the results are intended to be regarded as hypothesis-generating.

The cohort included under 35 patients with locally advanced or metastatic urothelial carcinoma who were treated at Memorial Sloan Kettering on a trial protocol. Peripheral blood mononuclear cells were collected from each patient pretreatment and during treatment, giving between 1 and 8 total time points per patient. The Qiagen DNeasy Blood extraction kit was used to purify genomic DNA from total PBMCs and tumor samples. PBMCs were collected pretreatment and during treatment, and were isolated and stored as previously described. Looking up the germline V gene (reference sequence) yields CDR1 GTSNPN and CDR2 SVGIG. The CDR3 contains 15 residues, cysteine and phenylalanine counted. The read is trimmed to its CDR3 DNA, 45 bases read in frame from base 1. V and J lose 0 bases and 0 bases, and a span of 11 bases separates them. The sample holds one count of this clone. It has no known antigen specificity. Per-base quality was not reported, and no clone a single base away is much larger than it.

To estimate absolute template abundance from read counts, synthetic TCR analog templates were spiked into each PCR. The immunoSEQ assay used bias-controlled V and J gene primers to amplify TCRbeta CDR3 regions from genomic DNA. Sequencing of rearranged TCRbeta segments was done at approximately 20X coverage. The published analysis was carried out like this. Sequencing errors were corrected by clustering and CDR3s were annotated against IMGT to assign V, D and J genes. Downstream analyses used only productive TCRbeta rearrangements, leaving out any out-of-frame or stop-codon sequences. Clonality was computed as one minus Shannon entropy normalized by the log of the number of unique productive sequences. Fisher's exact test with Benjamini-Hochberg correction, using a cutoff of adjusted p below 0.01, was how clones that differed between time points or between blood and tumor were identified. In its TCRdb copy, this immuneACCESS table keeps in-frame sequences only and misses some clones. Where compared with another copy, unresolved V genes explain less than half of these, and the others have no known cause. The V and J calls and clone size were taken over from that table, and D and trimming were inferred from the DNA. The sample table records tens of thousands of clones; 87% of these occur just once. The ten largest clones take up under 6% of the sample.

The rearranged chain carries TRBV30 and TRBJ1-1, and perhaps TRBD1 as D gene, on 5 matching bases. The sequences come from PBMCs, collected around atezolizumab (anti-PD-L1) treatment. The clonotype comes from a woman in her 70s with urothelial cancer. The sequence in DNA is TGTGCCTGGAGTGTGGGGGGAGGATTGAACACTGAAGCTTTCTTT. Translation gives CAWSVGGGLNTEAFF.